This paragraph covers one T cell receptor beta chain sequence. What antigen it recognizes has not been identified. Base qualities are not recorded, but no much larger clone differs from it by a single base. Other DNA sequences within the sample encode an identical CDR3. Each collaborating institution followed its own protocols to collect whole blood in K2EDTA tubes. For TCRbeta analysis, collaborators shipped samples in one of three forms: frozen whole blood, isolated PBMCs, or DNA extracted from either of those sample types. The sample originates from a study of blood T cell repertoires in COVID-19 (dated by TCRdb to between 2020 and 2021). Describing the broader study: Collaborator samples came from the United States, Italy and Spain and covered acute and convalescent phases of COVID-19. The prospective study material was composed of cDNA or gDNA derived from T cells, B-cell-depleted T cells, or PBMCs. Subjects who had been exposed to COVID-19, were actively infected with it, or had recovered from it provided the deeply sampled blood TCRbeta repertoires that made up the dataset. A freely available public database, intended as a resource for researchers studying the immune response to SARS-CoV-2, is where the repertoires were released. The samples were drawn from two sources: the first 160 participants of the ongoing ImmuneRACE study, and 950 to 1,500 subjects contributed by 6 global collaborators. Sample metadata almost always included a de-identified subject ID, COVID-19 status, age in years and sex. Where available, HLA class I and class II types were taken from metadata supplied by the sample provider and were not determined by assay-based typing. The full study reports these points: The amount of clinical and demographic metadata varied by source and participant and was provided uncurated.

The junction carries 10 bases between V and J, which are trimmed by 6 bases and 2 bases respectively. Measured from the cysteine to the phenylalanine, the CDR3 is 13 residues long. The kept DNA is CDR3 alone, 39 bases in frame from the first base. The immunoSEQ Assay, a bias-controlled multiplex PCR, was used to amplify TCRbeta CDR3 regions from genomic DNA. The published analysis was carried out like this. The number of nucleated cells in each sample was estimated from the amplification of reference gene primers within the assay. To quantify the absolute abundance of each unique TCRbeta CDR3 rearrangement, sequence reads were collapsed and filtered. For each sample, productive Simpson clonality was calculated by taking the square root of Simpson's diversity index across productive rearrangements. In TCRdb, the immuneACCESS table is reduced to in-frame sequences with V and J assigned. These tables do not hold every clone; where another copy was compared, an unresolved V gene accounts for under half, and the others remain unexplained. The D gene and trimming were derived from the DNA, and the V and J assignments and clone size from that table. This sample holds 35,000 to 50,000 clones; less than 70% were observed only once. The ten largest clones add up to about 5.9% of the sample.

Sequencing was performed on peripheral blood. The receptor was derived from an elderly man with acute or convalescent COVID-19. The sequence joins TRBV12-3 or TRBV12-4 to TRBJ1-1; the D segment cannot be called with confidence. The sequence in DNA is TGTGCCAGCAGCCTAGGCCCCAACACTGAAGCTTTCTTT. Translation gives CASSLGPNTEAFF.